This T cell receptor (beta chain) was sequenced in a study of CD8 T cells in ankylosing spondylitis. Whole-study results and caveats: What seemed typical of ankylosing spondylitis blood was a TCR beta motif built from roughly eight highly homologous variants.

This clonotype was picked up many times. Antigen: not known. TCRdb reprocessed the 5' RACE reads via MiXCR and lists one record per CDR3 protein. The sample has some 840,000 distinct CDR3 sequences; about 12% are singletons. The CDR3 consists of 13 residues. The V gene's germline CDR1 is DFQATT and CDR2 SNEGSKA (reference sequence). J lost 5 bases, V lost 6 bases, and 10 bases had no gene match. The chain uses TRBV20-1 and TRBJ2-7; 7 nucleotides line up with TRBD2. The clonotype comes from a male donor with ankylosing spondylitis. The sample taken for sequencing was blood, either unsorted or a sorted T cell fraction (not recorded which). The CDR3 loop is CSATRGGFHEQYF. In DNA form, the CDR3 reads TGCAGTGCCACTAGGGGAGGGTTTCACGAGCAGTACTTC.